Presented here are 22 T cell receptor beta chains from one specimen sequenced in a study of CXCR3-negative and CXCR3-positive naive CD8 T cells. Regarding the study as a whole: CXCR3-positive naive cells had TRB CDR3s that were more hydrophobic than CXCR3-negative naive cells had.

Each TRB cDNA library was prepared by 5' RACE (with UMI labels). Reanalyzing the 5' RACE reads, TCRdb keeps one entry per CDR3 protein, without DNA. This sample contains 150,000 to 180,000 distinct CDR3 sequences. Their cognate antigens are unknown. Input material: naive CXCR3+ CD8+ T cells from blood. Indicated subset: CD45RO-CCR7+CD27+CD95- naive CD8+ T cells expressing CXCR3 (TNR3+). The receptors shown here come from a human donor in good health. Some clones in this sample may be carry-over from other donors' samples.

The CDR3 region is CASSYSTEADTQYF. This sequence joins TRBV6-5 and TRBJ2-3; checking the TCRdb D call of TRBD2 is not possible without DNA. The CDR3 totals 14 residues. CDR1 is MNHEY, CDR2 SVGAGI, per germline.

This chain's CDR3 is CASSPGGEQYF. The chain couples TRBV28 to TRBJ2-7; TCRdb's D call, TRBD1, is unchecked because there is no DNA. This CDR3 is 11 amino acids long. Germline V gives CDR1 MDHEN, CDR2 SYDVKM.

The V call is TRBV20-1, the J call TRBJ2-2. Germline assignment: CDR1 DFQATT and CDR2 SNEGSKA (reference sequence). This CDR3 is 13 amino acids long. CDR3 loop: CSAKGWDTGELFF.

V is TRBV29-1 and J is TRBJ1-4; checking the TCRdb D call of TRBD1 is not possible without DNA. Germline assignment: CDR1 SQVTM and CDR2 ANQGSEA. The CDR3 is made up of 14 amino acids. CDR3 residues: CSVVPTGYPEKLFF. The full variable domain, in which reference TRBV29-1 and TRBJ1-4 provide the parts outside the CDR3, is SAVISQKPSRDICQRGTSLTIQCQVDSQVTMMFWYRQQPGQSLTLIATANQGSEATYESGFVIDKFPISRPNLTFSTLTVSNMSPEDSSIYLCSVVPTGYPEKLFFGSGTQLSVL.

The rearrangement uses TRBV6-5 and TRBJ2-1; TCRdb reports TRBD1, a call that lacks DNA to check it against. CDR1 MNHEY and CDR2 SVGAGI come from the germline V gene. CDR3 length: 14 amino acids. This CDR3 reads CASSYLDRVDEQFF.

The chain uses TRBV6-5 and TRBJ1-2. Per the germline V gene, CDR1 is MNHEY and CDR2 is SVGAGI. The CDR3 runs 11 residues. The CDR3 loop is CASGPIGGYTF.

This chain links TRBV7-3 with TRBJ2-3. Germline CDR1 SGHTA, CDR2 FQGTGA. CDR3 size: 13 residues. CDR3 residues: CASSLAAADTQYF. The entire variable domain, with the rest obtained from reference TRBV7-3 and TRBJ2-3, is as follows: GAGVSQTPSNKVTEKGKYVELRCDPISGHTALYWYRQSLGQGPEFLIYFQGTGAADDSGLPNDRFFAVRPEGSVSTLKIQRTERGDSAVYLCASSLAAADTQYFGPGTRLTVL.

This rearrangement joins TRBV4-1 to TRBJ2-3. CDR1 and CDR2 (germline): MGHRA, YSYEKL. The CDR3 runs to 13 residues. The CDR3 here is CASRAGSTDTQYF.

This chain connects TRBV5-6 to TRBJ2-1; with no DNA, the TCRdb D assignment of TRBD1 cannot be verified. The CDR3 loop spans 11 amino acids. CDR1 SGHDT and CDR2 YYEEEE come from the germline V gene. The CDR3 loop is CASSLGQGKFF.

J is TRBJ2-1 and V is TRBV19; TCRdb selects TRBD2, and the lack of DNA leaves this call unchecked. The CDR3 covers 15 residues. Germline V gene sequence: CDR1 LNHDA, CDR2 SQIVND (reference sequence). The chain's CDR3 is CASSIAGGVYNEQFF.

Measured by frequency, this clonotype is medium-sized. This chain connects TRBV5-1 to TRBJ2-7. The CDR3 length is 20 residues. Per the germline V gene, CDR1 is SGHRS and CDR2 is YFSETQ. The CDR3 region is CASSLGRTSDVNLYTYEQYF.

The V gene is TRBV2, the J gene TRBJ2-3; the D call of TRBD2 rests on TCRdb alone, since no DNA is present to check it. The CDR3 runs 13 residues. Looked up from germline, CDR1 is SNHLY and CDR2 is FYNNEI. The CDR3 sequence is CAYAGGVRDTQYF. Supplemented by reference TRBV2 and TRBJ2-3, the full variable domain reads EPEVTQTPSHQVTQMGQEVILRCVPISNHLYFYWYRQILGQKVEFLVSFYNNEISEKSEIFDDQFSVERPDGSNFTLKIRSTKLEDSAMYFCAYAGGVRDTQYFGPGTRLTVL.

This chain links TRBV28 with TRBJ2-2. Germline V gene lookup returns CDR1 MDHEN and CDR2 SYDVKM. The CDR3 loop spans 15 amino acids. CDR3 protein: CASSFAYSNTGELFF.

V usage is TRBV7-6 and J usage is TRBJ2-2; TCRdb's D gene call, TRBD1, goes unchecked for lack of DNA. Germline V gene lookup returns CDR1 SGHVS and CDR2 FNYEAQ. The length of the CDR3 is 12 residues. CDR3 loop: CASSRGSGELFF.

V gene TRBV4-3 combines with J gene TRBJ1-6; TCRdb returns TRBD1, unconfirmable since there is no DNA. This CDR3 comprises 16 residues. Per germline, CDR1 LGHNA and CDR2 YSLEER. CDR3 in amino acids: CASSQVLGTGNSPLHF.

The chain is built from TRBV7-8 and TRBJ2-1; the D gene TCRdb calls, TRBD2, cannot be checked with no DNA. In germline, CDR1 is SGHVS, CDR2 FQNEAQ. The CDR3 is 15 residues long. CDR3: CASRAPSGDYNEQFF.

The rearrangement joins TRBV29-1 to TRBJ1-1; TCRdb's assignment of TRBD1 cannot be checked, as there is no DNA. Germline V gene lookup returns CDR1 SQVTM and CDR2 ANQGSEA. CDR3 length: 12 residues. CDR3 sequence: CSVEAPTGRAFF.

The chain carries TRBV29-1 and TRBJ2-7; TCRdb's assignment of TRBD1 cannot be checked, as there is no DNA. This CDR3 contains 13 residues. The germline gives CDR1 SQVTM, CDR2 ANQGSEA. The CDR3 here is CSVVGDGYYEQYF.

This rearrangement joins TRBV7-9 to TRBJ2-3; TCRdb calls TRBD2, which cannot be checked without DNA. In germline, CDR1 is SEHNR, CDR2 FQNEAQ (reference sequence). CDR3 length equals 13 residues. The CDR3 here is CASSLAPADTQYF.

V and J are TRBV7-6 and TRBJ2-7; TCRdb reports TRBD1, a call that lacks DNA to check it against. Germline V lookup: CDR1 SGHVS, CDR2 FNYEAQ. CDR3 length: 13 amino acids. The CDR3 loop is CASSKGGSYEQYF. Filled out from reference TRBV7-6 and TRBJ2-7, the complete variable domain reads GAGVSQSPRYKVTKRGQDVALRCDPISGHVSLYWYRQALGQGPEFLTYFNYEAQQDKSGLPNDRFSAERPEGSISTLTIQRTEQRDSAMYRCASSKGGSYEQYFGPGTRLTVT.

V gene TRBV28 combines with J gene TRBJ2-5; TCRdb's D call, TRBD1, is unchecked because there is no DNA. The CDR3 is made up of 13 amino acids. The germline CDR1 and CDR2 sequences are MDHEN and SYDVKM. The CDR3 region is CASSLPPQETQYF.

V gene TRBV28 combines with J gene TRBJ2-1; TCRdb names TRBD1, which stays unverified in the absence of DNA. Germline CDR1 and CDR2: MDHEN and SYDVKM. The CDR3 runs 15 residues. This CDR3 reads CASSIRQVAYNEQFF.